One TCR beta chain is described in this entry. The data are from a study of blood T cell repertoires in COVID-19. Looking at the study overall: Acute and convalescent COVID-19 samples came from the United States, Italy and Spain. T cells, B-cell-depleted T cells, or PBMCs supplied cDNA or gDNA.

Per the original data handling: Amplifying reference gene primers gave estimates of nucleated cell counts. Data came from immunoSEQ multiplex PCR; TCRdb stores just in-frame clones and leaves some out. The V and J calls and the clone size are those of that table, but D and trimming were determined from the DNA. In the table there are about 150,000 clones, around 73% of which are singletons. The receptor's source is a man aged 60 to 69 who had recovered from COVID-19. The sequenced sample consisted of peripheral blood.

This CDR3 is CASSSRGFGNTIYF. In DNA form, the CDR3 reads TGTGCCAGCAGCTCCAGGGGATTCGGAAACACCATATATTTT. The rearrangement joins TRBV5-6 to TRBJ1-3; D is possibly TRBD1 (6 bases). Trimming took 3 bases from V and 4 from J, leaving 11 bases between them. From germline, CDR1 is SGHDT and CDR2 YYEEEE. The CDR3 loop spans 14 amino acids.